This T cell receptor (beta chain) is from a study of blood T cell repertoires in COVID-19. Here immunoSEQ multiplex PCR was the method, and the copy in TCRdb shows in-frame clones only, minus some. The repertoire has about 440,000 clones, 90% of them found once; the top ten carry 0.6%. Symptom resolution, clearance, or two negative PCRs marked donors in Cohort 3 as recovered. The sequence was collected from a man in his late teens or twenties who had recovered from COVID-19. Sequencing input: PBMCs or T cells enriched from blood (not recorded which).

This CDR3 is CASSYSRAGKNNEQFF. The CDR3 DNA sequence: TGTGCCAGCAGTTACTCGCGAGCGGGGAAGAACAATGAGCAGTTCTTC. This rearrangement joins TRBV6-5 to TRBJ2-1; TRBD2 matches at 7 bases. From germline, CDR1 is MNHEY and CDR2 SVGAGI. This CDR3 has 16 residues. V was clipped by 0 bases and J by 5 bases; unmatched bases: 7.